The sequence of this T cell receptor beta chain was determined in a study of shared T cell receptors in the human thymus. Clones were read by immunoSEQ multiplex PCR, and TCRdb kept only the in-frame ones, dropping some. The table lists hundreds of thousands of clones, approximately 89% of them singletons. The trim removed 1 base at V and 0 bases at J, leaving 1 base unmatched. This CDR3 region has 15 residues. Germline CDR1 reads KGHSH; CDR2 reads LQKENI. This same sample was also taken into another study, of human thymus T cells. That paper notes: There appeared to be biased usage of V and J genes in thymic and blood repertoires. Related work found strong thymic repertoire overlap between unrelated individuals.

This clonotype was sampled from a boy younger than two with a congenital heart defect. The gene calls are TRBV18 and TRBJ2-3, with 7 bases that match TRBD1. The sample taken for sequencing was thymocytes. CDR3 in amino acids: CASSPQGASTDTQYF. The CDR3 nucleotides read TGTGCCAGCTCACCACAGGGGGCGAGCACAGATACGCAGTATTTT.